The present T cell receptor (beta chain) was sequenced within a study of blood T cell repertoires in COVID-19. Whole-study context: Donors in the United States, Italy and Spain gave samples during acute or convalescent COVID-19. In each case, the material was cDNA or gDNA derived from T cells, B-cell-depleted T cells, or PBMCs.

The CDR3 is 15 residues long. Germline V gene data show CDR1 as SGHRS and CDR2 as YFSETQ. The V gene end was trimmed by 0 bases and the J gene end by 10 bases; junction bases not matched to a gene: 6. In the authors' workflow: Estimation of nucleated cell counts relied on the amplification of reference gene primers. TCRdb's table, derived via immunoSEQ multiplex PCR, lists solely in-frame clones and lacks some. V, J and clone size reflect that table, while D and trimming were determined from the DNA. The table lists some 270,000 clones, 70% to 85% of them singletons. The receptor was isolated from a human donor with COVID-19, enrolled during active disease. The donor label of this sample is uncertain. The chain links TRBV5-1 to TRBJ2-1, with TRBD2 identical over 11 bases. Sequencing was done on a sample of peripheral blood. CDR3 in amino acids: CASSLVGSGGVEQFF. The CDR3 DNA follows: TGCGCCAGCAGCTTGGTTGGTAGCGGGGGGGTCGAGCAGTTCTTC.